This T cell receptor (beta chain) was captured by sequencing in a study of naive and memory T cell subsets. Study-level results: Naive repertoires, especially CD8, held a few larger clonotypes, possibly memory cells re-expressing CD45RA. From naive to CM, EM and EMRA, diversity decreased and Gini increased. Over 90% of naive TCR sequences appeared only once after error correction, unlike memory subsets. A clonotype means one alpha or beta sequence, not an alpha/beta pair.

As to this clonotype: Its antigen is unknown.

CD4+ T cell IFNgamma after overnight CMV lysate exposure gave donor CMV status. V lost 1 base and J lost 4, with 8 bases in between. CDR1 is MDHEN and CDR2 is SYDVKM in the germline V gene. The CDR3 sequence is 15 residues long. Both TRBC1 and TRBC2 were covered by a beta constant-region primer of two equimolar oligonucleotides. Four rounds of PCR amplified the ligated cDNA using nested alpha and beta constant-region primers plus SP2. TCRdb reanalysed the UMI-ligation and nested PCR reads using MiXCR and keeps one entry per CDR3 protein. This sample has approximately 140,000 distinct CDR3 sequences; approximately 20% occur once, and the top ten carry about 0.57%.

This clonotype originated in a human donor in good health. The sequenced material came from naive CD8+ T cells from blood. The rearrangement uses TRBV28 and TRBJ2-6; D gene unclear. CDR3: CASSLFGSGANVLTF. The CDR3 DNA reads TGTGCCAGCAGTTTATTCGGGTCCGGGGCCAACGTCCTGACTTTC.